One sample yielded the 25 T cell receptor beta chains listed below, sequenced in a study of beta chain features in type 1 diabetes (dated 2018 in TCRdb). Libraries were prepared through the immunoSEQ multiplex PCR assay. The entire isolated RNA was reverse transcribed using the High Capacity cDNA Reverse Transcription Kit, and thus expressed TCRB transcripts were sequenced. TCRdb provides this immuneACCESS table in a form limited to in-frame rearrangements. Some clones are lacking; in checked studies, under half of them reflect an unresolved V gene, and why the rest are absent is not known. The table for this sample lists about 140,000 clones; roughly 10% of them were counted only once. 0.55% to 0.65% of the sample rests with the top ten. Sequencing input: central memory CD4+ T cells from blood. Every receptor here comes from a middle-aged woman in good health.

The DNA for the CDR3 is TGTGCCAGCAGCGTAGGGGGGACTGCCGGGACCAATGAGCAGTTCTTC. It codes for CASSVGGTAGTNEQFF. The chain couples TRBV9 to TRBJ2-1; D is possibly TRBD2 (6 bases). The V gene lost 0 bases and the J gene lost 6 bases, with 16 bases spanning the gap. The germline V gene has CDR1 SGDLS and CDR2 YYNGEE. The CDR3 loop spans 16 amino acids.

This clone was picked up a small number of times. V is TRBV5-4 and J is TRBJ2-1; 11 nucleotides agree with TRBD2. Germline assignment: CDR1 SGHNT and CDR2 YYREEE (reference sequence). With V trimmed by 4 bases and J by 1 base, 10 bases remained unmatched. The CDR3 spans 18 residues. The CDR3 DNA reads as TGTGCCAGCAGCACCATAGCGGGGGGGCCCGGGTCCTACAATGAGCAGTTCTTC. As protein: CASSTIAGGPGSYNEQFF. The full variable domain, completed using reference TRBV5-4 and TRBJ2-1, is ETGVTQSPTHLIKTRGQQVTLRCSSQSGHNTVSWYQQALGQGPQFIFQYYREEENGRGNFPPRFSGLQFPNYSSELNVNALELDDSALYLCASSTIAGGPGSYNEQFFGPGTRLTVL.

The chain employs TRBV29-1 and TRBJ2-4, with D tentatively TRBD1 (5 bases). V was pared by 5 bases and J by 0 bases, with 8 bases between. CDR1 and CDR2 from the germline V gene are SQVTM and ANQGSEA. The CDR3 runs to 13 residues. The CDR3 is CSVSDRAKNIQYF. The DNA for the CDR3 is TGCAGCGTTTCTGACAGAGCCAAAAACATTCAGTACTTC.

The CDR3, as DNA: TGTGCCAGCAGTTCAGGAAGCGGGGGGGTGGAGACCCAGTACTTC. The encoded protein is CASSSGSGGVETQYF. V is TRBV7-8 and J is TRBJ2-5, with 10 bases identical to TRBD2. V trimming: 6 bases; J trimming: 5 bases; junction bases outside the gene matches: 9. CDR3 length: 15 amino acids. Germline-derived CDR1 and CDR2 are SGHVS and FQNEAQ. Complete variable domain (other parts from reference TRBV7-8 and TRBJ2-5): GAGVSQSPRYKVAKRGQDVALRCDPISGHVSLFWYQQALGQGPEFLTYFQNEAQLDKSGLPSDRFFAERPEGSVSTLKIQRTQQEDSAVYLCASSSGSGGVETQYFGPGTRLLVL.

This clone was detected only a few times. This rearrangement joins TRBV5-5 to TRBJ2-5; D remains ambiguous. V lost 5 bases to trimming and J lost 2 bases, with 10 bases between them. This CDR3 region has 13 residues. The germline gives CDR1 SGHKS, CDR2 YYEKEE (reference sequence). DNA for the CDR3: TGTGCCAGCAGTTCCCAGATGCAAGAGACCCAGTACTTC. It specifies CASSSQMQETQYF. Full variable domain (outside the CDR3, taken from reference TRBV5-5 and TRBJ2-5): DAGVTQSPTHLIKTRGQQVTLRCSPISGHKSVSWYQQVLGQGPQFIFQYYEKEERGRGNFPDRFSARQFPNYSSELNVNALLLGDSALYLCASSSQMQETQYFGPGTRLLVL.

The table lists this clone with a few counts. This may arise from a read error, as a much more abundant clone is one base away. V usage is TRBV13 and J usage is TRBJ2-5; TRBD2 aligns across 9 bases. This CDR3 spans 14 amino acids. J was trimmed by 3 bases and V by 1 base; bases with no gene match: 0. In germline, CDR1 is PRHDT, CDR2 FYEKMQ (reference sequence). The CDR3 spells CASSLVAGEETQYF. CDR3 bases: TGTGCCAGCAGCTTAGTAGCGGGGGAAGAGACCCAGTACTTC.

This clone counts as medium-sized. The rearrangement links TRBV5-4 to TRBJ1-1; a weak D match, TRBD1 (6 bases). This CDR3 is built from 14 residues. V was pared by 5 bases and J by 1 base, with 12 bases between. Germline V gene data show CDR1 as SGHNT and CDR2 as YYREEE (reference sequence). The CDR3 DNA sequence: TGTGCCAGCAGGACGACAGGAAAGAACACTGAAGCTTTCTTT. Protein: CASRTTGKNTEAFF.

This clone came up a few times. The V gene is TRBV10-3, the J gene TRBJ1-6; D not resolved. The CDR3 loop spans 12 amino acids. Trimming removed 4 bases at V and 8 bases at J, with 6 bases between. Germline lookup yields CDR1 ENHRY and CDR2 SYGVKD. The CDR3 DNA sequence: TGTGCCATCAGTGGTTCATATTCACCCCTCCACTTT. It encodes CAISGSYSPLHF.

In its sample, this clone was seen a few times. The CDR3 loop reads CAIRDRGTAGELFF. CDR3 sequence (DNA): TGTGCCATCAGGGACAGGGGGACTGCCGGGGAGCTGTTTTTT. The V and J genes are TRBV15 and TRBJ2-2, with 11 bases lining up with TRBD1. The CDR3 consists of 14 residues. Losses at the gene ends were 10 bases for V and 6 bases for J; bases not matched to a gene: 7. Germline loops: CDR1 LNHNV, CDR2 YYDKDF (reference sequence).

This clone was observed a handful of times. The CDR3: CASSVGLAPQETQYF. The CDR3 DNA follows: TGCGCCAGCAGCGTGGGACTAGCGCCCCAAGAGACCCAGTACTTC. This chain joins TRBV5-1 and TRBJ2-5; 10 bases align to TRBD2. Germline CDR1 and CDR2: SGHRS and YFSETQ. J gave up 1 base and V 4 bases, and 4 bases lay outside the gene matches. CDR3 length equals 15 residues.

V gene TRBV5-4 combines with J gene TRBJ2-2, with 8 bases that match TRBD2. In germline, CDR1 is SGHNT, CDR2 YYREEE (reference sequence). V lost 0 bases to trimming and J lost 6 bases; unmatched junction nucleotides: 4. This CDR3 contains 15 residues. CDR3 DNA: TGTGCCAGCAGCTTGGTCGGGGGGGGTTCCGGGGAGCTGTTTTTT. Its translation is CASSLVGGGSGELFF.

This clone has only a few counts. The V and J genes are TRBV23-1 and TRBJ1-5; D might be TRBD1 (6 bases). TRBV23-1 is annotated as an ORF whose role is uncertain. The CDR3 loop spans 21 amino acids. V was clipped by 6 bases and J by 0 bases, with 30 bases between them. CDR3 sequence: CASRNKETAQGQGDSNQPQHF. CDR3 coding DNA: TGCGCCAGCAGAAACAAAGAAACTGCACAGGGACAAGGGGATAGCAATCAGCCCCAGCATTTT.

This clone was seen repeatedly, ten times or more. The chain has TRBV10-3 and TRBJ2-7; the match to TRBD1 covers 11 bases. Trimming cost V 0 bases and J 12 bases; bases outside gene matches: 4. Per germline, CDR1 ENHRY and CDR2 SYGVKD. The length of the CDR3 is 13 residues. CDR3 DNA: TGTGCCATCAGTGAGTCCACCGGGACAGGGGGGTACTTC. Translation: CAISESTGTGGYF.

The chain carries TRBV10-1 and TRBJ2-1, with TRBD2 identical over 8 bases. After removal of 2 bases from V and 3 bases from J, the junction contained 6 bases not matched to a gene. CDR1 and CDR2 from the germline V gene are WNHNN and SYGVQD (reference sequence). The CDR3 runs to 16 residues. The CDR3 region has the DNA TGCGCCAGCAGTGAGGCCGGGGGGGCCCTCTACAATGAGCAGTTCTTC. This codes for CASSEAGGALYNEQFF.

This chain uses TRBV5-1 with TRBJ1-1; TRBD1 matches 8 bases. V was pared by 1 base and J by 0 bases, with 5 bases of the junction left unmatched. The CDR3 contains 16 residues. The germline V gene has CDR1 SGHRS and CDR2 YFSETQ. The CDR3 loop is CASSLSPTGVNTEAFF. Written as DNA, the CDR3 is TGCGCCAGCAGCTTGTCCCCGACAGGGGTGAACACTGAAGCTTTCTTT.

The V gene is TRBV29-1, the J gene TRBJ2-5, with 15 bases lining up with TRBD2. This CDR3 has 18 amino acids. Germline assignment: CDR1 SQVTM and CDR2 ANQGSEA. J gave up 1 base and V 6 bases, and 12 bases lay outside the gene matches. The CDR3 DNA follows: TGCAGCGTACTTGGGACTAGCGGGGGGCCTAGCCCCCAAGAGACCCAGTACTTC. This codes for CSVLGTSGGPSPQETQYF.

The gene calls are TRBV28 and TRBJ2-3; 7 bases are shared with TRBD1. The CDR3 extends over 14 amino acids. Germline trimming cut 4 bases from V and 2 bases from J; bases unmatched to any gene: 3. In germline, CDR1 is MDHEN, CDR2 SYDVKM. The CDR3: CASSSTGFTDTQYF. Here the CDR3 DNA reads TGTGCCAGCAGTTCGACAGGGTTCACAGATACGCAGTATTTT.

This clone has a handful of counts. The chain recombines TRBV7-2 with TRBJ1-5; weak D call: TRBD1 (6 bases). Per germline, CDR1 SGHTA and CDR2 FQGNSA. The germline V and J ends were trimmed by 5 bases and 4 bases, with 15 bases remaining between them. The CDR3 is 15 amino acids. The CDR3 loop reads CASSPDRWRNQPQHF. In nucleotides, the CDR3 is TGTGCCAGCAGCCCAGACAGGTGGCGGAATCAGCCCCAGCATTTT.

The chain is built from TRBV2 and TRBJ1-2; 9 bases align to TRBD1. Germline V gene sequence: CDR1 SNHLY, CDR2 FYNNEI. J gave up 6 bases and V 4 bases, and 6 bases lay outside the gene matches. This CDR3 has 14 amino acids. The CDR3 DNA reads TGTGCCAGCAGTGGAACAGGGGGCGTTGATGGCTACACCTTC. This codes for CASSGTGGVDGYTF. Based on the CDR3 plus reference TRBV2 and TRBJ1-2, the full variable domain is EPEVTQTPSHQVTQMGQEVILRCVPISNHLYFYWYRQILGQKVEFLVSFYNNEISEKSEIFDDQFSVERPDGSNFTLKIRSTKLEDSAMYFCASSGTGGVDGYTFGSGTRLTVV.

V gene TRBV27 combines with J gene TRBJ2-3; D not certain. Per the germline V gene, CDR1 is MNHEY and CDR2 is SMNVEV (reference sequence). The V gene lost 2 bases and the J gene lost 7 bases, with 10 bases spanning the gap. The CDR3 sequence is 13 residues long. CDR3 DNA: TGTGCCAGCAGTTTACGGCCAGGTCATACGCAGTATTTT. It yields the protein CASSLRPGHTQYF.

The chain uses TRBV18 and TRBJ2-2; 8 bases are shared with TRBD1. The CDR3 length is 16 residues. Trimming at V came to 1 base and at J to 4 bases, leaving 5 bases not matched to a gene. Germline V CDR1 and CDR2: KGHSH, LQKENI. In DNA, the CDR3 is TGTGCCAGCTCACCACTCGACAGGGGAGGCACCGGGGAGCTGTTTTTT. Its protein is CASSPLDRGGTGELFF.

This clone came up a few times. The rearrangement uses TRBV5-1 and TRBJ2-7; TRBD1 matches at 10 bases. Trimming cost V 0 bases and J 5 bases; bases outside gene matches: 8. This CDR3 region has 16 residues. Germline CDR1 SGHRS, CDR2 YFSETQ. The CDR3 protein is CASSLALGQGSHEQYF. CDR3 in DNA: TGCGCCAGCAGCTTGGCCCTGGGACAGGGGTCCCACGAGCAGTACTTC.

The genes are TRBV6-6 and TRBJ2-1, with TRBD2 matching 8 bases. In germline, CDR1 is MNHNY, CDR2 SVGAGI (reference sequence). Trimming at V came to 2 bases and at J to 5 bases, leaving 5 bases not matched to a gene. This CDR3 comprises 15 residues. The CDR3 here is CASSYGAGGHNEQFF. DNA for the CDR3: TGTGCCAGCAGTTACGGCGCGGGGGGTCACAATGAGCAGTTCTTC.

The chain employs TRBV2 and TRBJ2-1; 9 bases agree with TRBD2. The germline V gene has CDR1 SNHLY and CDR2 FYNNEI. The ends lost 5 bases at V and 3 bases at J; junction bases unmatched: 8. The CDR3 totals 16 residues. In DNA form, the CDR3 reads TGTGCCAGCAGTCCTAGAGCGGGGGGATACTACAATGAGCAGTTCTTC. This translates into CASSPRAGGYYNEQFF. Using reference TRBV2 and TRBJ2-1 for the parts outside the CDR3, the full variable domain is EPEVTQTPSHQVTQMGQEVILRCVPISNHLYFYWYRQILGQKVEFLVSFYNNEISEKSEIFDDQFSVERPDGSNFTLKIRSTKLEDSAMYFCASSPRAGGYYNEQFFGPGTRLTVL.

This clone was seen repeatedly, ten times or more. The chain uses TRBV7-2 and TRBJ1-2; D gene unclear. Per germline, CDR1 SGHTA and CDR2 FQGNSA. V shed 7 bases and J shed 1 base, with 10 bases lying between them. The CDR3 consists of 13 residues. The CDR3 bases are TGTGCCAGCAAGGACTACAATAACTATGGCTACACCTTC. This translates into CASKDYNNYGYTF.